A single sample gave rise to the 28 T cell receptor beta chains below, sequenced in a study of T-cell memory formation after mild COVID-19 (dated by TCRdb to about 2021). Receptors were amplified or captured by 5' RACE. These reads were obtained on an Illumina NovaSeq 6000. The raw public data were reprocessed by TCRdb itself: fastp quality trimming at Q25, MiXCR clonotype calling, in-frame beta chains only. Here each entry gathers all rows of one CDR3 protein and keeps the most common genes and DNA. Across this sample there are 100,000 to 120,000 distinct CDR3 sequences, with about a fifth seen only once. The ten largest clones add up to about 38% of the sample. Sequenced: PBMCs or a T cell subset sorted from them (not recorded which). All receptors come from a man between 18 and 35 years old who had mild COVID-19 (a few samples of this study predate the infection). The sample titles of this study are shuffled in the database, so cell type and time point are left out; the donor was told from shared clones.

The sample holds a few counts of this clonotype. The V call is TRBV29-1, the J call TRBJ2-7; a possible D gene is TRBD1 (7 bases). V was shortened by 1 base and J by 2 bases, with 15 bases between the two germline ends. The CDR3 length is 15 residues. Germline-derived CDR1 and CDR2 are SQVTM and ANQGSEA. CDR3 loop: CSVEAQSRGAYEQYF. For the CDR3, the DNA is TGCAGCGTTGAAGCGCAGTCCAGGGGGGCCTACGAGCAGTACTTC.

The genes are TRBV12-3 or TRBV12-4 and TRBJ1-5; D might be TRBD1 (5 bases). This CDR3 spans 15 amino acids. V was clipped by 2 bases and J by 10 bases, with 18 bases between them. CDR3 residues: CASSLNVGTGSPQHF. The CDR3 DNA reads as TGTGCCAGCAGTTTAAATGTTGGGACGGGAAGTCCCCAGCATTTT.

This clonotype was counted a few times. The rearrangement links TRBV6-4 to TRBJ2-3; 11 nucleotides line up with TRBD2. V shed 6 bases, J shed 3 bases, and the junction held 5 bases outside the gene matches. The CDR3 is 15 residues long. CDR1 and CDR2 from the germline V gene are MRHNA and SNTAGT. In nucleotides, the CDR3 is TGTGCCAGCAGCACCATAGCGGGGGGGACAGATACGCAGTATTTT. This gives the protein CASSTIAGGTDTQYF.

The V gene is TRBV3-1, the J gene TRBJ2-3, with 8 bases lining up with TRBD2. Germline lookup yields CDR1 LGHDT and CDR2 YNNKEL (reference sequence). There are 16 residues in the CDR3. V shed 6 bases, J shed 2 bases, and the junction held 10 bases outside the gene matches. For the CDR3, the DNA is TGTGCCAGCAGTCCAATTACTAGCGGAAACACAGATACGCAGTATTTT. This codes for CASSPITSGNTDTQYF.

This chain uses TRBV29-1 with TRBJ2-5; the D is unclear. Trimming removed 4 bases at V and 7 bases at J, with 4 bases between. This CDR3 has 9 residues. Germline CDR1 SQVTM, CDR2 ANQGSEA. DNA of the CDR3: TGCAGCGTTGGCGGGACCCAGTACTTC. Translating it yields CSVGGTQYF.

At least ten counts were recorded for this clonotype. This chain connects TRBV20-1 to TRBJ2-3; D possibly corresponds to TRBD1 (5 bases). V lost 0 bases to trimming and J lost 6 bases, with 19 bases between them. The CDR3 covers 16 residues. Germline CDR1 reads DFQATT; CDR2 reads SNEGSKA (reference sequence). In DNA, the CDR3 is TGCAGTGCTAGAGATCAGGCAGGGTTGGAAGTGGATACGCAGTATTTT. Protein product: CSARDQAGLEVDTQYF.

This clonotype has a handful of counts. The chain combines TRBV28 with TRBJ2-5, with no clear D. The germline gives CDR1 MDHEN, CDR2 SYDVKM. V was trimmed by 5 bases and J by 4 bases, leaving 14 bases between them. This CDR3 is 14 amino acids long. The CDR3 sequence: CASSLQTDSETQYF. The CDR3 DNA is TGTGCCAGCAGTCTTCAAACCGACTCAGAGACCCAGTACTTC.

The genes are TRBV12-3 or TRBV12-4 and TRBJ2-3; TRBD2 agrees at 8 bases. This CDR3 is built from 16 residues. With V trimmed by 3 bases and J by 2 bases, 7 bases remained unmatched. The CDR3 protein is CASSLFPGGITDTQYF. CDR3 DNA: TGTGCCAGCAGTTTGTTTCCGGGGGGGATCACAGATACGCAGTATTTT.

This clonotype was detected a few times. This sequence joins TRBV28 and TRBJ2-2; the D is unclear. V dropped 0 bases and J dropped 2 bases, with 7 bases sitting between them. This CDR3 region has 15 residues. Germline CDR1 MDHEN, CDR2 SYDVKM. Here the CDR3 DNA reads TGTGCCAGCAGTTTATGGGGCCAAAACACCGGGGAGCTGTTTTTT. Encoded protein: CASSLWGQNTGELFF. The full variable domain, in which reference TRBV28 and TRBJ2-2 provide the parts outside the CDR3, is DVKVTQSSRYLVKRTGEKVFLECVQDMDHENMFWYRQDPGLGLRLIYFSYDVKMKEKGDIPEGYSVSREKKERFSLILESASTNQTSMYLCASSLWGQNTGELFFGEGSRLTVL.

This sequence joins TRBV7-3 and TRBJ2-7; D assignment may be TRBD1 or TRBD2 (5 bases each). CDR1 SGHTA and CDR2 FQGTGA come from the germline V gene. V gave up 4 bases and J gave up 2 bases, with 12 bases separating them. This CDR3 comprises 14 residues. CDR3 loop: CASSSWDGPYEQYF. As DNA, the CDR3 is TGTGCCAGCAGCTCCTGGGACGGGCCCTACGAGCAGTACTTC.

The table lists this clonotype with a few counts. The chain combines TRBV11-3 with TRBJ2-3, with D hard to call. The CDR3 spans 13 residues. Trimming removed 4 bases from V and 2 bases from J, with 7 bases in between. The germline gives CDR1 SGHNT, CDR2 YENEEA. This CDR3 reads CASSSGPTDTQYF. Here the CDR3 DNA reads TGTGCCAGCAGCTCGGGCCCCACAGATACGCAGTATTTT. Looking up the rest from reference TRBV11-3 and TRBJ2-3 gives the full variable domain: EAGVVQSPRYKIIEKKQPVAFWCNPISGHNTLYWYLQNLGQGPELLIRYENEEAVDDSQLPKDRFSAERLKGVDSTLKIQPAELGDSAVYLCASSSGPTDTQYFGPGTRLTVL.

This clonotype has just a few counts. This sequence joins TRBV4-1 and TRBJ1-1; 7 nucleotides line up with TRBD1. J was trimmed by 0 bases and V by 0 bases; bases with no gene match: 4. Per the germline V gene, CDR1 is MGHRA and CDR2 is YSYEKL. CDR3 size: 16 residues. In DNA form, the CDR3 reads TGCGCCAGCAGCCAAGACCCCGGGACAGTGAACACTGAAGCTTTCTTT. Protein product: CASSQDPGTVNTEAFF.

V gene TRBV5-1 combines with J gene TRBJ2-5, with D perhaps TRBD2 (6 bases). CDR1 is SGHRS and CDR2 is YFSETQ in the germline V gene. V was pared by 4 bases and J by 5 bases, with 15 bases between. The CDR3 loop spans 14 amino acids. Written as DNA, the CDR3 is TGCGCCAGCAGCCCGAGGGGAGGTCCGGAGACCCAGTACTTC. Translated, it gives CASSPRGGPETQYF.

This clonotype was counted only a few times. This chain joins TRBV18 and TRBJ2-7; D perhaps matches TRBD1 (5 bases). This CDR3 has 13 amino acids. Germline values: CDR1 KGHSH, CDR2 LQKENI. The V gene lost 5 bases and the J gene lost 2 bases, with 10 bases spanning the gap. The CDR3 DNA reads TGTGCCAGCTCAGCGACAGCTACCTACGAGCAGTACTTC. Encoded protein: CASSATATYEQYF. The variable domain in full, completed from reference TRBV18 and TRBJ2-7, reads NAGVMQNPRHLVRRRGQEARLRCSPMKGHSHVYWYRQLPEEGLKFMVYLQKENIIDESGMPKERFSAEFPKEGPSILRIQQVVRGDSAAYFCASSATATYEQYFGPGTRLTVT.

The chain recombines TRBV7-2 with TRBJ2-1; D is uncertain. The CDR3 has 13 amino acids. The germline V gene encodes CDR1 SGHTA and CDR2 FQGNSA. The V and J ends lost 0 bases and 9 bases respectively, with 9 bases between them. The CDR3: CASSLALGGEQFF. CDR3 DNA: TGTGCCAGCAGCTTAGCGCTAGGTGGTGAGCAGTTCTTC.

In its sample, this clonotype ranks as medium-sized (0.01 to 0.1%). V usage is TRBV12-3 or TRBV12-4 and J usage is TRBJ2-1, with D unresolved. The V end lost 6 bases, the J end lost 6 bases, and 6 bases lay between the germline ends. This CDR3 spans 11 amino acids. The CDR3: CASSLGNEQFF. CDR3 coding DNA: TGTGCCAGCAGCTTGGGCAATGAGCAGTTCTTC.

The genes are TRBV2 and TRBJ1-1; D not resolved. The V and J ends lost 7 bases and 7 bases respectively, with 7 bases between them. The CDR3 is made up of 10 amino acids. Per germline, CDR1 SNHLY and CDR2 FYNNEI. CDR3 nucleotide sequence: TGTGCCAGCATAAGAGTTGAAGCTTTCTTT. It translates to CASIRVEAFF.

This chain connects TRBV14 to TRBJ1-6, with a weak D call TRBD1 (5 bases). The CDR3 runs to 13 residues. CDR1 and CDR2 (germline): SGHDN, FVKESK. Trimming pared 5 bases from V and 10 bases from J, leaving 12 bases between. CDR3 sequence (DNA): TGTGCCAGCAGCTCCTGGGGCAAGTCACCCCTCCACTTT. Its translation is CASSSWGKSPLHF.

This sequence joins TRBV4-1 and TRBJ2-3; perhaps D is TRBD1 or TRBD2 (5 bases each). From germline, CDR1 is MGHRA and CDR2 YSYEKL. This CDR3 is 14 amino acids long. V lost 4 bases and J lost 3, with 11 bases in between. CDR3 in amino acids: CASSPTGPTDTQYF. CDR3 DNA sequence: TGCGCCAGCAGCCCGACGGGGCCGACAGATACGCAGTATTTT.

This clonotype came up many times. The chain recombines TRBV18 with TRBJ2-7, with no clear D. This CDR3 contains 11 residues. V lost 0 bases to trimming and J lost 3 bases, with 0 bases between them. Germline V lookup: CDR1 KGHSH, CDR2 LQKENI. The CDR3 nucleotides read TGTGCCAGCTCACCACCCTACGAGCAGTACGTC. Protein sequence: CASSPPYEQYV.

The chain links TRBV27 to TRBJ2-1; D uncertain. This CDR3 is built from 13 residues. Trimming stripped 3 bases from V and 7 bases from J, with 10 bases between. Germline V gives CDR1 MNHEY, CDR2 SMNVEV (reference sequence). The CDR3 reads CASSLFQSNEQFF. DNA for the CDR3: TGTGCCAGCAGTTTGTTCCAGAGTAATGAGCAGTTCTTC.

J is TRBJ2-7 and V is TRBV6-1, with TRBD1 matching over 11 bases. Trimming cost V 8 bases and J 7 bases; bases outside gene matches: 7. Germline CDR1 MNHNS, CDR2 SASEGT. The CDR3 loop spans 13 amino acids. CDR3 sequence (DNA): TGTGCCAGCGCTAGGGACAGGGGGGTAGAGCAGTACTTC. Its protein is CASARDRGVEQYF.

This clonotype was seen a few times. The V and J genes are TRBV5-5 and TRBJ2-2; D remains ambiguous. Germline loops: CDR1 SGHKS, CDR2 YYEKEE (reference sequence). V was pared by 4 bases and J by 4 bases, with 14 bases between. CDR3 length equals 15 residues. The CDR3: CASSIQLSGTGELFF. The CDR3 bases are TGTGCCAGCAGCATACAACTATCGGGCACCGGGGAGCTGTTTTTT.

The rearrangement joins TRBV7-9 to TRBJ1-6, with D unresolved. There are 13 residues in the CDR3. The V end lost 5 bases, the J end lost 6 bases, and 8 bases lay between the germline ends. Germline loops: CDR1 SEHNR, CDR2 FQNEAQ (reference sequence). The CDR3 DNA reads TGTGCCAGCAGCGCCCATCGTAATTCACCCCTCCACTTT. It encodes CASSAHRNSPLHF.

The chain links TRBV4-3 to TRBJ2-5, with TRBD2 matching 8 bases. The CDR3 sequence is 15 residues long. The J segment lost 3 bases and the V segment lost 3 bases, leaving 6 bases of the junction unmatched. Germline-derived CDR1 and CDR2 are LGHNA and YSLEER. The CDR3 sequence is CASSHTGTSKETQYF. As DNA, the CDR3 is TGCGCCAGCAGCCACACCGGGACTAGTAAAGAGACCCAGTACTTC.

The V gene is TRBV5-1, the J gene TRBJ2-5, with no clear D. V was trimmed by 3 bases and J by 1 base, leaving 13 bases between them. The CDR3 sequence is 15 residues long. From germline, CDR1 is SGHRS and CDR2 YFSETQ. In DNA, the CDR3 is TGCGCCAGCAGCTCCCTAGGGCGGTCCCAAGAGACCCAGTACTTC. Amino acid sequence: CASSSLGRSQETQYF.

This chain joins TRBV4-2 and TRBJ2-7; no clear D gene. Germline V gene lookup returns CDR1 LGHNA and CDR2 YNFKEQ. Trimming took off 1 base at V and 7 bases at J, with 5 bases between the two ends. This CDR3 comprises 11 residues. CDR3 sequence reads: CASSQGEEQYF. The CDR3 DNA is TGTGCCAGCAGCCAAGGAGAAGAGCAGTACTTC.

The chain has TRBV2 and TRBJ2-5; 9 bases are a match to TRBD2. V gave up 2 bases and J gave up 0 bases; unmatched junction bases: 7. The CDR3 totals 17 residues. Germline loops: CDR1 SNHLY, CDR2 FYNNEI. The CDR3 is CASSEQYLAGNQETQYF. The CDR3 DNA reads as TGTGCCAGCAGTGAACAGTATCTAGCGGGGAACCAAGAGACCCAGTACTTC. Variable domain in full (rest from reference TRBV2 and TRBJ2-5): EPEVTQTPSHQVTQMGQEVILRCVPISNHLYFYWYRQILGQKVEFLVSFYNNEISEKSEIFDDQFSVERPDGSNFTLKIRSTKLEDSAMYFCASSEQYLAGNQETQYFGPGTRLLVL.